The 17 T cell receptor beta chains below were found in one sample sequenced in a study of graft-versus-host responses after intestinal transplantation. Clones were read by immunoSEQ multiplex PCR, and TCRdb kept only the in-frame ones, dropping some. There are 110,000 to 150,000 clones in the sample; about nine tenths occur only once, and roughly 0.19% lies in the top ten. For these TCRs, the target antigens are not known. The source was unstimulated CD4+ T cells sorted from spleen or lymph node cells, collected before intestinal transplant. The receptors derive from a human donor who received an intestinal transplant.

The chain employs TRBV7-9 and TRBJ2-3; 9 positions match TRBD2. Germline V gene data show CDR1 as SEHNR and CDR2 as FQNEAQ (reference sequence). CDR3 length equals 15 residues. V trimming: 4 bases; J trimming: 3 bases; junction bases outside the gene matches: 5. As DNA, the CDR3 is TGTGCCAGCAGCTCTAGCGGGGTTCCAACAGATACGCAGTATTTT. Residues: CASSSSGVPTDTQYF.

This chain joins TRBV7-9 and TRBJ1-5, with 7 bases identical to TRBD1. After removal of 1 base from V and 4 bases from J, the junction contained 16 bases not matched to a gene. The CDR3 contains 19 residues. Germline-derived CDR1 and CDR2 are SEHNR and FQNEAQ (reference sequence). The CDR3 region has the DNA TGTGCCAGCAGCTTAGAAGGCGGGACAGTGAATTACCAAAATCAGCCCCAGCATTTT. Amino acids: CASSLEGGTVNYQNQPQHF.

This clone was counted between two and nine times. This chain uses TRBV28 with TRBJ1-3, with D perhaps matching TRBD1 (5 bases). The length of the CDR3 is 15 residues. Trimming shortened V by 4 bases and J by 4 bases, and 14 bases separated the two germline ends. The germline CDR1 and CDR2 sequences are MDHEN and SYDVKM. The CDR3 reads CASSSRGEIGNTIYF. CDR3 nucleotide sequence: TGTGCCAGCAGTTCCCGAGGGGAAATCGGAAACACCATATATTTT.

The chain carries TRBV2 and TRBJ1-2; 7 bases fit TRBD1. The CDR3 has 15 amino acids. The V gene end was trimmed by 6 bases and the J gene end by 2 bases; junction bases not matched to a gene: 9. Germline-derived CDR1 and CDR2 are SNHLY and FYNNEI. CDR3 in DNA: TGTGCCAGCAGCGTCAGACAGGGACCGAACTATGGCTACACCTTC. It specifies CASSVRQGPNYGYTF.

The chain employs TRBV6-1 and TRBJ2-1; TRBD2 aligns across 9 bases. The CDR3 loop spans 19 amino acids. Germline V gene data show CDR1 as MNHNS and CDR2 as SASEGT. V shed 2 bases and J 0 bases; nucleotides not matched to a gene: 11. In DNA, the CDR3 is TGTGCCAGCAGTGAAACGATAGCGGGGGCTTTCAGCTCCTACAATGAGCAGTTCTTC. Its translation: CASSETIAGAFSSYNEQFF.

The chain couples TRBV5-1 to TRBJ1-1; D uncertain. Deletions cut 0 bases from V and 4 bases from J, with 16 bases between. CDR3 length: 16 amino acids. From germline, CDR1 is SGHRS and CDR2 YFSETQ. The CDR3 DNA follows: TGCGCCAGCAGCTTGGAAGTCCCAACAAAGGGCACTGAAGCTTTCTTT. This encodes CASSLEVPTKGTEAFF. The full variable domain, its missing parts supplied by reference TRBV5-1 and TRBJ1-1, is KAGVTQTPRYLIKTRGQQVTLSCSPISGHRSVSWYQQTPGQGLQFLFEYFSETQRNKGNFPGRFSGRQFSNSRSEMNVSTLELGDSALYLCASSLEVPTKGTEAFFGQGTRLTVV.

V usage is TRBV7-8 and J usage is TRBJ2-7; 8 bases line up with TRBD1. Looked up from germline, CDR1 is SGHVS and CDR2 is FQNEAQ. This CDR3 region has 13 residues. The V and J ends lost 5 bases and 6 bases, in that order; junction bases with no gene match: 6. CDR3 amino acids: CASSRTGWGEQYF. Written as DNA, the CDR3 is TGTGCCAGCAGCCGGACAGGGTGGGGCGAGCAGTACTTC.

The rearrangement joins TRBV6-1 to TRBJ2-5; 7 bases fit TRBD1. The CDR3 is 13 residues long. In germline, CDR1 is MNHNS, CDR2 SASEGT. V dropped 4 bases and J dropped 5; count of bases not matched to a gene: 4. This CDR3 reads CASSGTGRETQYF. CDR3 nucleotide sequence: TGTGCCAGCAGTGGGACAGGACGGGAGACCCAGTACTTC.

The V call is TRBV4-1, the J call TRBJ1-1, with 8 bases that match TRBD1. J gave up 1 base and V 6 bases, and 7 bases lay outside the gene matches. CDR1 and CDR2 (germline): MGHRA, YSYEKL. CDR3 size: 15 residues. The CDR3 DNA sequence: TGCGCCAGCAGGTCCGGACAGGGTTCGAACACTGAAGCTTTCTTT. It is translated as CASRSGQGSNTEAFF.

The V call is TRBV28, the J call TRBJ2-2, with D perhaps TRBD2 (5 bases). CDR3 length equals 13 residues. The V gene lost 5 bases and the J gene lost 6 bases, with 10 bases spanning the gap. Per germline, CDR1 MDHEN and CDR2 SYDVKM. CDR3 amino acids: CASSLLGAGELFF. DNA for the CDR3: TGTGCCAGCAGTCTCCTCGGGGCCGGGGAGCTGTTTTTT.

The V call is TRBV5-6, the J call TRBJ1-1, with 9 nucleotides matching TRBD1. Germline values: CDR1 SGHDT, CDR2 YYEEEE. The length of the CDR3 is 15 residues. Germline trimming cut 1 base from V and 7 bases from J; bases unmatched to any gene: 8. The CDR3 loop reads CASSLLDRGVFEAFF. The DNA for the CDR3 is TGTGCCAGCAGCTTGTTGGACAGGGGCGTTTTTGAAGCTTTCTTT. Supplemented by reference TRBV5-6 and TRBJ1-1, the full variable domain reads DAGVTQSPTHLIKTRGQQVTLRCSPKSGHDTVSWYQQALGQGPQFIFQYYEEEERQRGNFPDRFSGHQFPNYSSELNVNALLLGDSALYLCASSLLDRGVFEAFFGQGTRLTVV.

The chain recombines TRBV6-6 with TRBJ1-1, with 7 bases aligning to TRBD1. With 7 bases clipped from V and 8 bases from J, the junction kept 4 bases outside the gene matches. CDR1 is MNHNY and CDR2 is SVGAGI in the germline V gene (reference sequence). This CDR3 contains 11 residues. CDR3 in amino acids: CASTRGSEAFF. The CDR3, as DNA: TGTGCCAGCACCAGGGGGAGCGAAGCTTTCTTT.

The CDR3 here is CASSEQPNYGYTF. Here the CDR3 DNA reads TGTGCCAGCAGCGAACAGCCTAACTATGGCTACACCTTC. The genes are TRBV6-1 and TRBJ1-2, with D unresolved. CDR3 length: 13 residues. Per germline, CDR1 MNHNS and CDR2 SASEGT. Between the trimmed V and J ends, which lost 6 bases and 0 bases, there was a span of 8 bases.

The V and J genes are TRBV30 and TRBJ1-3; possibly TRBD1 for D (5 bases). V was trimmed by 0 bases and J by 0 bases, leaving 15 bases between them. This CDR3 contains 17 residues. Germline V gene lookup returns CDR1 GTSNPN and CDR2 SVGIG (reference sequence). The CDR3 is CAWSVPSGTYSGNTIYF. In DNA, the CDR3 is TGTGCCTGGAGTGTCCCCTCAGGGACTTACTCTGGAAACACCATATATTTT.

The V call is TRBV9, the J call TRBJ2-1, with 12 bases lining up with TRBD2. The CDR3 is 19 amino acids. Germline V gives CDR1 SGDLS, CDR2 YYNGEE. The ends lost 3 bases at V and 4 bases at J; junction bases unmatched: 14. CDR3 sequence (DNA): TGTGCCAGCAGCGGGGGGCTAGCGGGAGGGCCCCCGCCTTACAATGAGCAGTTCTTC. Protein: CASSGGLAGGPPPYNEQFF.

This chain connects TRBV5-4 to TRBJ2-7, with D perhaps being TRBD1 or TRBD2 (5 bases each). In germline, CDR1 is SGHNT, CDR2 YYREEE (reference sequence). This CDR3 is 15 amino acids long. Trimming cost V 1 base and J 5 bases, with 16 bases left between them. The CDR3 loop is CASSLLTGGDHEQYF. DNA for the CDR3: TGTGCCAGCAGCTTGCTCACTGGTGGGGACCACGAGCAGTACTTC.

The rearrangement links TRBV27 to TRBJ2-1, with TRBD2 identical over 10 bases. Germline V CDR1 and CDR2: MNHEY, SMNVEV (reference sequence). The CDR3 loop spans 14 amino acids. J was trimmed by 6 bases and V by 3 bases; bases with no gene match: 2. The CDR3 loop reads CASSFPSGSNEQFF. CDR3 DNA sequence: TGTGCCAGCAGTTTCCCTAGCGGGAGCAATGAGCAGTTCTTC.